A single sample gave rise to the 6 T cell receptor beta chains below, sequenced in a study of T cells in Graves' hyperthyroidism and ophthalmopathy. Amplification targeted TCR beta CDR3 regions from RNA transcripts. First-round RT-PCR targeting the TCR CDR3 was performed with the HTBI primer set. MiXCR was run by TCRdb on the multiplex PCR reads, yielding one entry per CDR3 protein. The sample contains hundreds of thousands of distinct CDR3 sequences, 11% to 15% of which appear only once. What was sequenced was blood. The receptors derive from a woman between 18 and 29 years old with Graves' hyperthyroidism.

This clonotype was recorded many times. The chain uses TRBV15 and TRBJ2-3; 7 positions match TRBD2. There are 14 residues in the CDR3. Germline V gives CDR1 LNHNV, CDR2 YYDKDF (reference sequence). V lost 3 bases, J lost 6 bases, and 6 bases stayed unmatched. CDR3 bases: TGTGCCACCAGCAGCCGCGGGAGCCGGGATACGCAGTATTTT. This sequence encodes CATSSRGSRDTQYF.

Ten or more counts support this clonotype. A junction boundary mismatches the germline segment, possibly from a read error. The chain links TRBV4-1 to TRBJ1-1; D not certain. Germline-derived CDR1 and CDR2 are MGHRA and YSYEKL. The CDR3 is 13 residues long. The CDR3 sequence is CASSRGPNTEAFF. The DNA for the CDR3 is TGTGCCAGCAGCCGCGGACCGAACACTGAAGCTTTCTTT.

This clonotype was seen many times. The chain recombines TRBV18 with TRBJ1-5; D is possibly TRBD1 (6 bases). The CDR3 contains 14 residues. Germline-derived CDR1 and CDR2 are KGHSH and LQKENI. The V end was cut by 3 bases, the J end by 3 bases, with 9 bases between. CDR3 nucleotide sequence: TGTGCCAGCTCACCGGGGGCCAACAATCAGCCCCAGCATTTT. It encodes CASSPGANNQPQHF.

The chain couples TRBV11-2 to TRBJ2-1; 12 nucleotides match TRBD2. V was clipped by 3 bases and J by 5 bases; unmatched bases: 5. CDR1 and CDR2 from the germline V gene are SGHAT and FQNNGV. This CDR3 comprises 16 residues. In DNA, the CDR3 is TGTGCCAGCAGCTTGACTAGCGGGAGTAGGCACAATGAGCAGTTCTTC. Its translation: CASSLTSGSRHNEQFF.

J is TRBJ2-1 and V is TRBV6-6; D is ambiguous. The germline V gene encodes CDR1 MNHNY and CDR2 SVGAGI (reference sequence). Trimming took off 2 bases at V and 7 bases at J, with 9 bases between the two ends. The CDR3 is made up of 13 amino acids. CDR3 nucleotide sequence: TGTGCCAGCAGTTACGATCAGAGGAATGAGCAGTTCTTC. Translation: CASSYDQRNEQFF.

At least ten counts were recorded for this clonotype. J is TRBJ2-7 and V is TRBV9; D may be TRBD1 or TRBD2 (5 bases each). Germline V CDR1 and CDR2: SGDLS, YYNGEE. This CDR3 region has 15 residues. Trimming removed 4 bases from V and 2 bases from J, with 16 bases in between. As DNA, the CDR3 is TGTGCCAGCAGCCTGTCCGGGACGGCTACCTACGAGCAGTACTTC. This gives the protein CASSLSGTATYEQYF.